This T cell receptor beta chain was captured in a study of CD8 T cells in Susac syndrome. This clonotype is a singleton in its sample. With random hexamers, 0.5 to 1 ug RNA was reverse transcribed. A multiplex approach, immunoSEQ multiplex PCR, amplified TCR beta CDR3 across 54 Vbeta and 13 Jbeta. MiXCR, run by TCRdb on the immunoSEQ multiplex PCR reads, gives a single entry per CDR3 protein. The data show some 150,000 distinct CDR3 sequences, roughly 94% seen once. CD8+ and CD4+ T cells circulating in blood were sequenced for TCR beta. Stable or active relapsing-remitting multiple sclerosis, untreated and meeting revised McDonald criteria, defined the controls. The specimen sequenced was CD8+ T cells from PBMCs. This sequence originates from a human donor with multiple sclerosis.

The CDR3 reads CASSLRASGAQETQYF. CDR3 bases: TGTGCCAGCAGTTTAAGGGCTAGCGGGGCCCAAGAGACCCAGTACTTC. V is TRBV12-3 or TRBV12-4 and J is TRBJ2-5; 9 bases fit TRBD2. The CDR3 is 16 residues long. Unmatched junction bases numbered 5, after V lost 2 bases and J lost 1 base.